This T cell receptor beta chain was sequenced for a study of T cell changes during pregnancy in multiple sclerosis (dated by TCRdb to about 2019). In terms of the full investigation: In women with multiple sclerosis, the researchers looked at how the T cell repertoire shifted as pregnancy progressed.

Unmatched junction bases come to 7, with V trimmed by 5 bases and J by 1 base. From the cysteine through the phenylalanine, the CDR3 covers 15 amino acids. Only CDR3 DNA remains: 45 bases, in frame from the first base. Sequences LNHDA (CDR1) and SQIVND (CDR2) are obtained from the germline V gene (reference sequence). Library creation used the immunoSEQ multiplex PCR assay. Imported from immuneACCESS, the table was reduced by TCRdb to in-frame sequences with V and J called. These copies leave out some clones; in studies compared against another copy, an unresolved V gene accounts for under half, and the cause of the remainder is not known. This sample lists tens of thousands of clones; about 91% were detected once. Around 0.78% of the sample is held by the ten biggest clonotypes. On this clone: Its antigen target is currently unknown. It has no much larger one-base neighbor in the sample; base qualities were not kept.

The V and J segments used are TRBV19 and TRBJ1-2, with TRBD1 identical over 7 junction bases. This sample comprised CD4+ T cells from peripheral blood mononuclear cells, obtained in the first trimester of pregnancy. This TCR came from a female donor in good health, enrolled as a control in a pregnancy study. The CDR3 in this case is CASSPGQAFNYGYTF. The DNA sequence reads TGTGCCAGTAGTCCCGGACAGGCCTTTAACTATGGCTACACCTTC.